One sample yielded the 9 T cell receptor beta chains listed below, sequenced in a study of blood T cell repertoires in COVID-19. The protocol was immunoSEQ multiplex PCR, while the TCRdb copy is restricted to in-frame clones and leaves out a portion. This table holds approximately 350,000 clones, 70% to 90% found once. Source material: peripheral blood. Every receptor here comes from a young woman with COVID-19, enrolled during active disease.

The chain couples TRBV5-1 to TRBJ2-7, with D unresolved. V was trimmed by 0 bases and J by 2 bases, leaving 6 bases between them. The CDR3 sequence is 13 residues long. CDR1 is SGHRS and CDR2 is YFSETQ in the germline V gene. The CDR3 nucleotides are TGCGCCAGCAGCTTGGCCGCGCCCTACGAGCAGTACGTC. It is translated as CASSLAAPYEQYV.

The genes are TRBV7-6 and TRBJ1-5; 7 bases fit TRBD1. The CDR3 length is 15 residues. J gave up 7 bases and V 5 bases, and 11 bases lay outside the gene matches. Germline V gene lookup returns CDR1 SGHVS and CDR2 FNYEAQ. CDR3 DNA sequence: TGTGCCAGCAGCGTCGAACAGGGGCTGGGGCAGCCCCAGCATTTT. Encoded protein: CASSVEQGLGQPQHF. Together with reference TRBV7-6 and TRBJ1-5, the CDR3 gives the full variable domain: GAGVSQSPRYKVTKRGQDVALRCDPISGHVSLYWYRQALGQGPEFLTYFNYEAQQDKSGLPNDRFSAERPEGSISTLTIQRTEQRDSAMYRCASSVEQGLGQPQHFGDGTRLSIL.

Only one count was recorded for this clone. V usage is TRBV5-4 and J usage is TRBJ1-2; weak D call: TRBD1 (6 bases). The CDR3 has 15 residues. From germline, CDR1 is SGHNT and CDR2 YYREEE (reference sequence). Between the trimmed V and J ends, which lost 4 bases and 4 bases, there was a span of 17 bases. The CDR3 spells CASSQDLDRLYGYTF. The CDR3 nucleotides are TGTGCCAGCAGCCAAGACTTGGACAGACTCTATGGCTACACCTTC.

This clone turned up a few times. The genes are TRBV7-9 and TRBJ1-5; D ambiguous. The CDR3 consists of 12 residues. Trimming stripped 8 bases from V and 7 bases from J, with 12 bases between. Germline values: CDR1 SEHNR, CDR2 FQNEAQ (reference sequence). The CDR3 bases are TGTGCCAGCGCCTCATCCAGGCAGCCCCAGCATTTT. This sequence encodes CASASSRQPQHF.

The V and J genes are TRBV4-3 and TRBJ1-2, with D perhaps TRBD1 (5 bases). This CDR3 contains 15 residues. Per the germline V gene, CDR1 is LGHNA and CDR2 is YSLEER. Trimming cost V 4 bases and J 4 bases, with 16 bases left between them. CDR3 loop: CASSPPGLRTYGYTF. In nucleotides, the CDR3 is TGCGCCAGCAGCCCCCCGGGACTTCGGACCTATGGCTACACCTTC.

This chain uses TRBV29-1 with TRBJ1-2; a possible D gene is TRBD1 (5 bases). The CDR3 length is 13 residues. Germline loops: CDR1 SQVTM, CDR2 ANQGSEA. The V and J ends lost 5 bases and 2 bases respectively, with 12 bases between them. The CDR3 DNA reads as TGCAGCGTTCCAGACAGAAGCAACTATGGCTACACCTTC. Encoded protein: CSVPDRSNYGYTF. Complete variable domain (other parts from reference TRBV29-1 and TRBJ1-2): SAVISQKPSRDICQRGTSLTIQCQVDSQVTMMFWYRQQPGQSLTLIATANQGSEATYESGFVIDKFPISRPNLTFSTLTVSNMSPEDSSIYLCSVPDRSNYGYTFGSGTRLTVV.

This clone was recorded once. CDR3 residues: CASSQGLNRGASTDTQYF. DNA of the CDR3: TGCGCCAGCAGCCAAGGCCTGAATCGTGGGGCTAGCACAGATACGCAGTATTTT. This sequence joins TRBV4-1 and TRBJ2-3, with a tentative D call TRBD1 (5 bases). V shed 1 base and J shed 0 bases, with 17 bases lying between them. The CDR3 has 18 amino acids. Germline V gene sequence: CDR1 MGHRA, CDR2 YSYEKL.

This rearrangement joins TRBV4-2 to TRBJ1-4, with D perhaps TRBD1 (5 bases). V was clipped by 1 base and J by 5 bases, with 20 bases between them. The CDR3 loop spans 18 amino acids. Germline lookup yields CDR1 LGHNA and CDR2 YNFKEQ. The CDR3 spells CASSQGSGMEGQNEKLFF. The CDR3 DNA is TGTGCCAGCAGCCAAGGGTCCGGGATGGAGGGGCAAAATGAAAAACTGTTTTTT.

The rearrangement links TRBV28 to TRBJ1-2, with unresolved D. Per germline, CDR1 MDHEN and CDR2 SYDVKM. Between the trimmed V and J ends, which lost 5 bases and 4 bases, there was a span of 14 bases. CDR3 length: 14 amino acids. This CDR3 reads CASSPPGGIYGYTF. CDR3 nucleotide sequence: TGTGCCAGCAGTCCACCCGGCGGTATCTATGGCTACACCTTC.